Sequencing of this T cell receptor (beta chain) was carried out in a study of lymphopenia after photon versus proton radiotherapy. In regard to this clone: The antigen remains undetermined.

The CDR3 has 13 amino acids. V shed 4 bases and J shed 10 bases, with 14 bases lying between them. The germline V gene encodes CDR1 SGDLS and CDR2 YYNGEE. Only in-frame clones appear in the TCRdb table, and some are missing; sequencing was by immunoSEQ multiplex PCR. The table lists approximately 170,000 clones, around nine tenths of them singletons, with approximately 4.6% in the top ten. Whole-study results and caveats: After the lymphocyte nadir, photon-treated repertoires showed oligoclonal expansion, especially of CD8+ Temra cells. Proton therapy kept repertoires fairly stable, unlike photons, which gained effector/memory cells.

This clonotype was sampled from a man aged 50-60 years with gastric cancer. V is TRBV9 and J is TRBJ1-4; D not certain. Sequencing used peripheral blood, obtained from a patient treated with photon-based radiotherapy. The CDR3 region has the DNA TGTGCCAGCAGCCCAGTTACGACGGGAAAACTGTTTTTT. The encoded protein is CASSPVTTGKLFF.